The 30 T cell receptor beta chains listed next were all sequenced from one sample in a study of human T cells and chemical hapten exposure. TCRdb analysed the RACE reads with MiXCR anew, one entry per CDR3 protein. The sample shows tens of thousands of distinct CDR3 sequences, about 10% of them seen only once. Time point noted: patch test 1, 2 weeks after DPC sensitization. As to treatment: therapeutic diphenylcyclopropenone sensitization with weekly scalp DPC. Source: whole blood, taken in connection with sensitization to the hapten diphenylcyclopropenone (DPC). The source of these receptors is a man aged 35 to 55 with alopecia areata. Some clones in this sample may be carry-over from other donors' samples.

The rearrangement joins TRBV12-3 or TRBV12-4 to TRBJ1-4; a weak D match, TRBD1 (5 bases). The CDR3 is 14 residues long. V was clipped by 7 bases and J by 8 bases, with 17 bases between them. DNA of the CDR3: TGTGCCAGCAACCAACGGGGAGGGGAAGAAAAACTGTTTTTT. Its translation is CASNQRGGEEKLFF.

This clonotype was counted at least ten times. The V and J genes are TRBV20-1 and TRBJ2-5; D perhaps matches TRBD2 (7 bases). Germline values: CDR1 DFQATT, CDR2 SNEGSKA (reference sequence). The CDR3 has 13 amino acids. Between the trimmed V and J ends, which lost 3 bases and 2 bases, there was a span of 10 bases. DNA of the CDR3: TGCAGTGCTAGGGGAGGGGGGCAAGAGACCCAGTACTTC. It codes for CSARGGGQETQYF.

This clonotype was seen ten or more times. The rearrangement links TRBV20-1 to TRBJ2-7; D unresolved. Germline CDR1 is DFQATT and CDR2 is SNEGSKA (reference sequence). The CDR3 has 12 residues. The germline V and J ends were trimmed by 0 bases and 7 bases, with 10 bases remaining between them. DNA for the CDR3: TGCAGTGCTAGAGATCGACTGGGGGAGCAGTACGTC. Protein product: CSARDRLGEQYV.

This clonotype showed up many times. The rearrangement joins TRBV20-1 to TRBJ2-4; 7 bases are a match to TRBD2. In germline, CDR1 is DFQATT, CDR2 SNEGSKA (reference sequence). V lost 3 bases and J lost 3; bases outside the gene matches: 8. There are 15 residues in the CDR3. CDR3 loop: CSASPRERVKNIQYF. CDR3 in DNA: TGCAGTGCTAGCCCGCGGGAGCGGGTCAAAAACATTCAGTACTTC.

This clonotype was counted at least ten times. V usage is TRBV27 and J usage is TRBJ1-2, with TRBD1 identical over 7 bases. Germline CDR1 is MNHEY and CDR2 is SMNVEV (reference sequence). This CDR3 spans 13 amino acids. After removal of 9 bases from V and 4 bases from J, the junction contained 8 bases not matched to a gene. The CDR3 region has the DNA TGTGCCAGTCCCGGAGGGGGCTTCTATGGCTACACCTTC. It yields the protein CASPGGGFYGYTF.

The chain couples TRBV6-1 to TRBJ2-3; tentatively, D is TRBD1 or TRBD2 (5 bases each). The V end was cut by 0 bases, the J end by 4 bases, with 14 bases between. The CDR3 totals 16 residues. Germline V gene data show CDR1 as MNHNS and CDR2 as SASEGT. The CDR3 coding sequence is TGTGCCAGCAGTGAAGCGGCTAGCCAGGGCCCAGATACGCAGTATTTT. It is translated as CASSEAASQGPDTQYF.

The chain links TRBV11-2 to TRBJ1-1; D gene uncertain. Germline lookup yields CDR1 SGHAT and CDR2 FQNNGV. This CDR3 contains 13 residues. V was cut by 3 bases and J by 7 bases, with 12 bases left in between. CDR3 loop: CASSFGPVIEAFF. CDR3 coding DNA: TGTGCCAGCAGCTTCGGGCCGGTTATTGAAGCTTTCTTT.

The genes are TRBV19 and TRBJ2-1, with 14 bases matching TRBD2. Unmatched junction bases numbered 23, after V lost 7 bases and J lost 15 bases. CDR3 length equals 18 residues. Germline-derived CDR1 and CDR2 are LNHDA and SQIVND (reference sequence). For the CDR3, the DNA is TGTGCCAGTACAGTTAGAGGGGGACGAACCGGGACTAGCGGGAGAATGTTCTTC. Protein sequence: CASTVRGGRTGTSGRMFF.

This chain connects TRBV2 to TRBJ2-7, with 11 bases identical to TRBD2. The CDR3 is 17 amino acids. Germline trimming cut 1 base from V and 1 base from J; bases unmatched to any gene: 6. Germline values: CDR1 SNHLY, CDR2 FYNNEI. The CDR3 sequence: CASSEVAGGPKSYEQYV. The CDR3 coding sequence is TGTGCCAGCAGTGAAGTAGCGGGAGGGCCAAAGTCCTACGAGCAGTACGTC.

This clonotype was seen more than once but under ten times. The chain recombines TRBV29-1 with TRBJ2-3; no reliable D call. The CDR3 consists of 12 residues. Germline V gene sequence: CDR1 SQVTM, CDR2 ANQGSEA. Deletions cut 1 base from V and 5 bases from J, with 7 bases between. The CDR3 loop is CSVEGVEDTQYF. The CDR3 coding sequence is TGCAGCGTTGAAGGAGTGGAAGATACGCAGTATTTT.

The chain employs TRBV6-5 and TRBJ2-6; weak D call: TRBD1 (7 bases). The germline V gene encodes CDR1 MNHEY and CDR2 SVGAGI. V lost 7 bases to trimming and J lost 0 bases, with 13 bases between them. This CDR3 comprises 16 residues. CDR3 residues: CASTGGGVSGANVLTF. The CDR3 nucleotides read TGTGCCAGCACAGGGGGAGGAGTCTCTGGGGCCAACGTCCTGACTTTC.

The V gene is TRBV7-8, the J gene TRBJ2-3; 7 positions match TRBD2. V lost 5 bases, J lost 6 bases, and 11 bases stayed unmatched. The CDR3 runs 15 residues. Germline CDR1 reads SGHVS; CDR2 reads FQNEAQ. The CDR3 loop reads CASSTRREWYDTQYF. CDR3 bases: TGTGCCAGCAGCACTCGGCGGGAGTGGTACGATACGCAGTATTTT. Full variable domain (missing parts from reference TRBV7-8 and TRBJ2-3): GAGVSQSPRYKVAKRGQDVALRCDPISGHVSLFWYQQALGQGPEFLTYFQNEAQLDKSGLPSDRFFAERPEGSVSTLKIQRTQQEDSAVYLCASSTRREWYDTQYFGPGTRLTVL.

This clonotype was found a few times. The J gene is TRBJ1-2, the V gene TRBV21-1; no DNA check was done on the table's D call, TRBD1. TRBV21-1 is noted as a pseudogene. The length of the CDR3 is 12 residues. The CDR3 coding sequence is TGTGCCAGCATGCAGGGTCTTCGTGGCTACACCTTC. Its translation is CASMQGLRGYTF.

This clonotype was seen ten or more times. CDR3 in amino acids: CSHGGTKNTEAFF. CDR3 bases: TGCAGCCACGGAGGAACGAAGAACACTGAAGCTTTCTTT. The V gene is TRBV29-1, the J gene TRBJ1-1; D gene uncertain. Looked up from germline, CDR1 is SQVTM and CDR2 is ANQGSEA. This CDR3 has 13 amino acids. V lost 8 bases to trimming and J lost 1 base, with 14 bases between them.

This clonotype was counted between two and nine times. The CDR3: CASSLLRQPEAFF. CDR3 coding DNA: TGTGCCAGCAGCTTACTCCGACAGCCTGAAGCTTTCTTT. The V call is TRBV7-9, the J call TRBJ1-1; possible D gene TRBD1, 5 bases. V was trimmed by 2 bases and J by 6 bases, leaving 10 bases between them. CDR3 length equals 13 residues. Germline lookup yields CDR1 SEHNR and CDR2 FQNEAQ (reference sequence).

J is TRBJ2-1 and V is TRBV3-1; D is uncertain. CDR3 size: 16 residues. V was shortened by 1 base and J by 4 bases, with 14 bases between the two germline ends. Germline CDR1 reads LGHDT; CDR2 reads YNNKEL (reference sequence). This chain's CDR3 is CASSQVSTGRYNEQFF. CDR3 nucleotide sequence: TGTGCCAGCAGCCAAGTCTCCACGGGCAGGTACAATGAGCAGTTCTTC.

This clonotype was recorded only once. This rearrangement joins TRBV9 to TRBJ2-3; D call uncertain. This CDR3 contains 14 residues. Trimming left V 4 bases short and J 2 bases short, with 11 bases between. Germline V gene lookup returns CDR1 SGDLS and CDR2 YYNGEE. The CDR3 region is CASSLDPVTDTQYF. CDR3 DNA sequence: TGTGCCAGCAGCCTAGACCCGGTCACAGATACGCAGTATTTT.

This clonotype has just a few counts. CDR3 nucleotides: TGCAGCGTTGTACCCCGGGGCAGGGGCCCCTCTGGGGCCAACGTCCTGACTTTC. Protein: CSVVPRGRGPSGANVLTF. The V call is TRBV29-1, the J call TRBJ2-6, with D perhaps TRBD1 (6 bases). CDR1 SQVTM and CDR2 ANQGSEA come from the germline V gene. The CDR3 runs to 18 residues. V was clipped by 4 bases and J by 0 bases, with 19 bases between them.

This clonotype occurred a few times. The CDR3 region is CASSFQFDEQFF. The CDR3 nucleotides are TGTGCCAGCAGCTTCCAGTTCGATGAGCAGTTCTTC. This chain connects TRBV11-2 to TRBJ2-1; no firm D call. V lost 3 bases and J 8 bases, leaving 8 bases between the germline ends. CDR3 length: 12 residues. Germline V gene sequence: CDR1 SGHAT, CDR2 FQNNGV.

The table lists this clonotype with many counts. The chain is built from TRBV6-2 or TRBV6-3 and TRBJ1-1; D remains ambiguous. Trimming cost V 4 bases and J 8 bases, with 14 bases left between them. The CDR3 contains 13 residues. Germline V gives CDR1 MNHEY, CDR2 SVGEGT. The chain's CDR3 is CASSFGSAGEAFF. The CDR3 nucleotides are TGTGCCAGCAGTTTTGGGAGCGCGGGAGAAGCTTTCTTT.

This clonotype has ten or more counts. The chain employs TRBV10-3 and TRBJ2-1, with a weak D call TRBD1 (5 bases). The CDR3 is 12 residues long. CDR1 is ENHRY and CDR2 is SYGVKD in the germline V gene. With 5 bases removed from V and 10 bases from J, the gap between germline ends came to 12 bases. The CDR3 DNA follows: TGTGCCATCAGTTCGGTTAGGGGCGAGCAGTTCTTC. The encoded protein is CAISSVRGEQFF.

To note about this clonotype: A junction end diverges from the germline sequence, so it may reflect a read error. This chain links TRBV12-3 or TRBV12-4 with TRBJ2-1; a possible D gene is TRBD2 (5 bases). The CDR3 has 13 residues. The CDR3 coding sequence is TGTGCCAGCAATTTACTAGGAAACAATGAGCAGTTCTTC. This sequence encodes CASNLLGNNEQFF.

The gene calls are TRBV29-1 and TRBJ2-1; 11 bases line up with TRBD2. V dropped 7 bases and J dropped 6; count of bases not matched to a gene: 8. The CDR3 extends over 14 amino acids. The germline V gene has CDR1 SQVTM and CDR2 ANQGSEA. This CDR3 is CSAIAGGPPNEQFF. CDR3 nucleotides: TGCAGCGCCATAGCGGGAGGGCCCCCCAATGAGCAGTTCTTC.

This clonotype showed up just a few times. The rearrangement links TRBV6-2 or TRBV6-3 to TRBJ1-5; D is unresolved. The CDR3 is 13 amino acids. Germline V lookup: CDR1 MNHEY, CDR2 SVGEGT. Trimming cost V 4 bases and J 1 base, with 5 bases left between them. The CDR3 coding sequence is TGTGCCAGCAGTTCAGCCAGCAATCAGCCCCAGCATTTT. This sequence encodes CASSSASNQPQHF.

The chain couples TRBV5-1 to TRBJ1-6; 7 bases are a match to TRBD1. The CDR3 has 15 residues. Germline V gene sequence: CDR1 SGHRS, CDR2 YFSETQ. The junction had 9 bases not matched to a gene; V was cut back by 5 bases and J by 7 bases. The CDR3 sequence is CASSSTTGMNSPLHF. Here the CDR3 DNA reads TGCGCCAGCAGTTCCACGACAGGGATGAATTCACCCCTCCACTTT.

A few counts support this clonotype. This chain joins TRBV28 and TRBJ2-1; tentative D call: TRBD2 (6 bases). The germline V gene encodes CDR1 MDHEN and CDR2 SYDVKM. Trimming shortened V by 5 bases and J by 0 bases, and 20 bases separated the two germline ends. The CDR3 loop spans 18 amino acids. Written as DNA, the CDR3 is TGTGCCAGCAGTCCATGGGGATCCGGGACTGACTCCTACAATGAGCAGTTCTTC. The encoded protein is CASSPWGSGTDSYNEQFF.

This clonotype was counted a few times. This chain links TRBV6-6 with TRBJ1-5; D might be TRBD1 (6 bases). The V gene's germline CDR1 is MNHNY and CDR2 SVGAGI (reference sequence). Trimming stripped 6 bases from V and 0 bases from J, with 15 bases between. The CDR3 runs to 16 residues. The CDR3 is CASRGKGGNSNQPQHF. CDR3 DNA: TGTGCCAGCAGGGGGAAAGGGGGGAATAGCAATCAGCCCCAGCATTTT.

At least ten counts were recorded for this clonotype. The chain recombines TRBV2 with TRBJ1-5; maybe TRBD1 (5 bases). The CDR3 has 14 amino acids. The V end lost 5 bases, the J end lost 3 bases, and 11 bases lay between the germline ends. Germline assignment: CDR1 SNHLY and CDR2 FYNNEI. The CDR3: CASSRQTSNQPQHF. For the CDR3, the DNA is TGTGCCAGCAGTAGACAGACTTCCAATCAGCCCCAGCATTTT.

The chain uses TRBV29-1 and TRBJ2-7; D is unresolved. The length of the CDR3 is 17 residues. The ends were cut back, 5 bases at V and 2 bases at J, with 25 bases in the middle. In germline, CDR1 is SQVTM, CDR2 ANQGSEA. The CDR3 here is CSVTNVTGARVTYEQYF. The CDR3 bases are TGCAGCGTTACAAACGTTACGGGCGCCCGGGTTACCTACGAGCAGTACTTC.

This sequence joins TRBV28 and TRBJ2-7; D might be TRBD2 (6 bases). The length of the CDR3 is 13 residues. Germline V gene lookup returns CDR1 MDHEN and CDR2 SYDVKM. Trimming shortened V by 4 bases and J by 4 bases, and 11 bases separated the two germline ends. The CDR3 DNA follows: TGTGCCAGCAGTTCGGGGGAGCCTTACGAGCAGTACTTC. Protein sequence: CASSSGEPYEQYF.